Sequencing of this TCR beta chain was carried out in a study of cytomegalovirus exposure and HLA in healthy donors (dated 2017 in TCRdb). Regarding the research as a whole: An earlier analysis of roughly 500 of the donors reported roughly 270 Gb of sequence data and 117 million unique TCR beta sequences from approximately 180 million T cells. An early release covering more than 500 HLA-typed donors comprised about 310 gigabases of sequencing data and 85 million to 100 million unique TCR sequences. Of the 350 to 450 genotyped donors, approximately 82% fell in the genetic ancestry cluster associated with self-reported Caucasian donors. The aim of the study was to test whether cataloging public T cell receptors could identify signatures of past pathogen exposure. Using immunosequencing, the study profiled T cell repertoires from fewer than 700 subjects and related those repertoires to cytomegalovirus serostatus. Along with the roughly 700-subject first cohort, a separate validation cohort of over a hundred different subjects was used. The study combined high-throughput TCR immunosequencing, statistical association of individual TCRs with disease status, and machine learning to predict cytomegalovirus infection status. A later analysis re-analyzed previously published TCR beta repertoires from 666 donors and added high-resolution HLA genotyping to study TCR occurrence patterns. The later analysis used no new phenotypic data to find candidate immune exposures, relying instead on TCR beta sequences and their occurrence across donors. An earlier analysis of 450 to 750 of the donors used high-throughput TCR beta sequencing to judge whether each TCR beta V gene segment behaved as functional or pseudogenic. Donor age, sex, ethnicity and CMV serostatus were collected together with the repertoire data. In a later genetic analysis, genome-wide SNP genotypes for about 65% of the roughly 700 donors were used, and that subset was treated as a discovery cohort. Every repertoire in the discovery cohort had been generated on one and the same sequencing platform. Class I and class II HLA loci were covered by the typing at four-digit resolution. The number of typed donors differed by locus: roughly 629-630 for A, B, C, DRB1 and DQB1; 500 to 550 for DQA1; approximately 600 for DPA1; and some 430 for DPB1. A handful of DR-DQ haplotypes were handled as single units for association and clustering because linkage in the cohort was strong. Among around 400 genotyped donors of the cohort, an average of approximately 200,000 unique TCR beta nucleotide sequences was sequenced per donor, of which roughly 17% were non-productive.

The cohort comprised fewer than 750 healthy bone marrow donors. Cohort members were all nominally healthy when sampled, although unrecorded immune exposures were likely present. The donor was CMV seropositive and was included in the group of 250 to 300 seropositive cohort members. A peripheral blood sample was provided by each donor, and peripheral blood mononuclear cells were used for TCR beta sequencing. Genomic DNA was extracted from the blood cell samples with the Qiagen DNeasy Blood Extraction Kit. In regard to this clone: Its antigen has not been determined.

Broad study findings and their caveats: A later analysis associated about 16,000 TCR beta sequences with specific HLA alleles at a false discovery rate of 0.05. Most CMV-associated TCR beta chains appeared to be HLA-restricted in a later analysis, and the HLA associations seemed to be driven largely by CMV exposure. The cohort was sequenced for TCR beta chains only, and without alpha or paired-chain data the features that could be detected were limited. An earlier analysis of approximately 570 of the donors showed that most TCR beta V segments appeared in productive rearrangements either about 87% or about 30% of the time, which broadly matched IMGT annotations. Over 15 rarely observed V segments, including chromosome 9 orphons, were excluded from the earlier analysis of 550 to 700 of the donors because counts were too low. In a later analysis, the rate of TCR association differed among HLA loci, with DRB1 alleles having the most associated TCRs and HLA-C alleles having the fewest. A further reported finding was that TCR beta sequences accurately predicted the HLA-A and HLA-B alleles for most subjects in the first cohort. The classifier was reported to diagnose cytomegalovirus status with high specificity and sensitivity in both the original cohort and the validation cohort. A cluster of highly shared sequence variants was judged likely to be a technical artifact of the sequencing pipeline. A later analysis found that HLA-associated TCR beta chains were more clonally expanded and had lower generation probabilities than equally common non-associated chains. When HLA alleles, especially DR and DQ, strongly co-occurred, attributing TCR associations to individual alleles was difficult. Some IMGT-functional V segments, including TRBV6-2 and TRBV6-3, could not be distinguished by the 87-base-pair reads and were therefore excluded. According to the authors, the approach could potentially be generalized to other disease states and immunological phenotypes. According to a later analysis, parvovirus B19, influenza, CMV and Epstein-Barr virus appeared linked to several top co-occurrence clusters. CMV serostatus was the only immune exposure information available for the cohort. HLA typing was unavailable for some donors at each locus, so association tests used only the typed subset. While some public TCRs were present in many individuals, most TCR sequences turned up only very rarely across donors. In vitro tests confirmed that three of the cytomegalovirus-associated TCR beta chains recognize cytomegalovirus antigens. V-gene and J-gene trimming of TCR beta chains was associated with a missense DCLRE1C variant in a later genetic analysis, and the association was replicated in an independent cohort. Roughly uniform sequencing depth across donors was assumed in presence/absence analyses, although this assumption may not hold. Correlated functional status among segregating V segments might reflect linkage disequilibrium, but an unknown experimental factor could not be ruled out. Compared with the roughly 670-donor mean, donors in an Asian-associated ancestry cluster had fewer N-insertions in productive TCRs, according to a later genetic analysis. A total of 150 or so TCR beta chains were listed by the study as associated with cytomegalovirus.

Receptor amplification or capture employed the immunoSEQ multiplex PCR assay. For the multiplex PCR, a mixture combining 60 forward primers for TCR Vbeta segments and 13 reverse primers for TCR Jbeta segments was used. The CDR3 region of rearranged TCR beta genes was amplified from genomic DNA by a multiplex PCR assay. Amplified TCR beta libraries were sequenced as 87-base-pair reads on the Illumina HiSeq System. Under the source paper's analysis protocol: In a later analysis, around 80 million unique TCR beta chains were counted across the roughly 670 repertoires, and roughly 9.9 million of these chains were shared by at least two donors. To remove PCR and sequencing errors, raw reads were error-corrected and collapsed into unique sequences using a nearest-neighbor algorithm that merged closely related sequences. V, D and J gene segments were assigned by aligning CDR3 sequences to IMGT reference sequences. Each retained sequence needed at least a six-nucleotide match to both a V gene segment and a J gene segment. A rearrangement was called productive if the CDR3 had no stop codons and remained in frame with V and J, and every other rearrangement was called non-productive. CDR3 was defined by IMGT convention, running from the second conserved V-encoded cysteine to the conserved J-encoded phenylalanine. In an earlier analysis of around 540 of the donors, sequences lacking an unambiguous match to a single V gene segment were excluded. An earlier analysis of several hundred of the donors classified V segments as functional when productive rearrangements were above 56.7% and as segregating when the standard deviation between donors was above 5%. A statistical classification framework was built for diagnosing cytomegalovirus status from the catalog of TCR beta chain sequences. V and J gene assignment, in a later analysis, came from comparing TCR nucleotide sequences with IMGT/GENE-DB human TR gene sequences. Using the TCRdist pipeline, a later analysis assigned CDR3 sequences along with most-parsimonious VDJ recombination scenarios. In a later analysis, every TCR beta chain was defined by the combination of its CDR3 amino acid sequence and its V-gene family, and reads without a unique V-gene family were dropped. As a way to deal with suspected cross-contamination and a sequencing artifact, a later analysis dropped over 550 nucleotide sequences that were highly shared and had low generation probability. In a later analysis, a clonal expansion index was calculated for each public chain from normalized within-repertoire ranks of inferred template counts. In a later analysis, generation probabilities were computed with a VDJ recombination model fitted to out-of-frame rearrangements, and the resulting probabilities were checked against IGoR. Hypergeometric tests were used in a later analysis to score TCR-TCR, TCR-HLA and TCR-CMV co-occurrence, with a repertoire-size bias correction applied to the TCR pairs. A later analysis estimated false discovery rates by permuting HLA or CMV assignments 20 times. A later analysis grouped co-occurring TCRs with DBSCAN, adding TCRdist sequence similarity when clustering within HLA-allele-positive subsets. Co-occurrence clustering excluded repertoires with fewer than 30,000 or more than 120,000 public chains, plus five with anomalous nucleotide sharing. This is the immuneACCESS table as TCRdb keeps it, with only in-frame sequences that have V and J called. A part of the clones is gone; compared with another copy, unresolved V genes explain less than half, and the rest is unexplained. The DNA gave D and trimming, while V, J and clone size come from that table. In this sample's table one finds tens of thousands of clones. 3.5% to 4% of the sample is taken by the ten largest.

In the germline V gene (reference sequence), CDR1 corresponds to SEHNR and CDR2 to FQNEAQ. Relative to germline, V is 1 base shorter and J is 1 base shorter, with 8 bases between their ends. The CDR3 runs 14 amino acids, cysteine and phenylalanine included. The only DNA kept is the CDR3, 42 bases in frame from the first base. The specimen sequenced was PBMCs. Recombination connected TRBV7-9 to TRBJ2-7; a confident D gene designation cannot be given. This sequence was found in a man aged 18 to 35 in good health and CMV-seropositive. The CDR3 region: CASSLDSRSYEQYF. The sequence in DNA is TGTGCCAGCAGCTTAGACAGCCGATCCTACGAGCAGTACTTC. The full variable domain, with segments outside the CDR3 supplied by the reference TRBV7-9 and TRBJ2-7 proteins, appears as DTGVSQNPRHKITKRGQNVTFRCDPISEHNRLYWYRQTLGQGPEFLTYFQNEAQLEKSRLLSDRFSAERPKGSFSTLEIQRTEQGDSAMYLCASSLDSRSYEQYFGPGTRLTVT.